This T cell receptor beta chain comes out of a study of blood T cell repertoires in COVID-19. CDR1 is SGDLS, CDR2 YYNGEE, per germline. The CDR3 extends over 15 amino acids. V lost 2 bases, J lost 4 bases, and 14 bases lay in between. Only in-frame clones appear in the TCRdb table, and some are missing; sequencing was by immunoSEQ multiplex PCR. The sample has 160,000 or so clones, approximately 88% seen once. The genes are TRBV9 and TRBJ2-3, with a weak D call TRBD2 (6 bases). The TCR comes from a woman in her forties or fifties with acute or convalescent COVID-19. The sequencing input was peripheral blood. The CDR3 DNA sequence: TGTGCCAGCAGCGTTTTAGCGGTCATCGCAGATACGCAGTATTTT. Protein product: CASSVLAVIADTQYF.